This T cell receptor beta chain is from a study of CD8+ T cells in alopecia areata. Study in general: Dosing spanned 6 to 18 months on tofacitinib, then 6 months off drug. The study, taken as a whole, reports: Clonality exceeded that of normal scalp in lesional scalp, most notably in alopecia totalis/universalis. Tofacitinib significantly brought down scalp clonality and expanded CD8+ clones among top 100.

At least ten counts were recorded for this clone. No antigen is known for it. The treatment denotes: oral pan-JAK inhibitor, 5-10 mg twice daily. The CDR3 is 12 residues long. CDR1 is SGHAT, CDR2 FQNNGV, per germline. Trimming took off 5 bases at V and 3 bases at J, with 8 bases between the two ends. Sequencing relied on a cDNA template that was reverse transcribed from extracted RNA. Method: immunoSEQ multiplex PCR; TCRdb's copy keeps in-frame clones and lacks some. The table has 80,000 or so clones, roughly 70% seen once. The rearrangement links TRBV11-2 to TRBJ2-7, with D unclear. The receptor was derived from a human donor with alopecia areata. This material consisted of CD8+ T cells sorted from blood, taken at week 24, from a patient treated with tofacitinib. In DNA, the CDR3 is TGTGCCAGCAGCGTTGCTAACTACGAGCAGTACTTC. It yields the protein CASSVANYEQYF.